This TCR beta chain was obtained from a study of blood T cell repertoires in COVID-19. Study in general: From the United States, Italy and Spain came samples of acute and convalescent COVID-19. PBMCs, B-cell-depleted T cells, or T cells were the source of the cDNA or gDNA that made up the material.

Under the authors' procedure: Reference gene primer amplification gave estimated nucleated cell counts. Assay used: immunoSEQ multiplex PCR; TCRdb lists only in-frame clones, some missing. That table supplies the V and J calls and clone size; D and trimming were determined from the DNA. The table shows roughly 63,000 clones, with 74% occurring only once. The CDR3 has 13 residues. With 10 bases clipped from V and 3 bases from J, the junction kept 8 bases outside the gene matches. Specimen: peripheral blood. The TCR was taken from an elderly woman with acute or convalescent COVID-19. The V gene is TRBV12-3 or TRBV12-4, the J gene TRBJ2-5; 7 bases agree with TRBD1. CDR3 in amino acids: CATSGTAKETQYF. The CDR3 region has the DNA TGTGCCACCTCCGGGACAGCCAAAGAGACCCAGTACTTC.